Each of the 3 T cell receptor beta chains below was sequenced from the same sample in a study of post-analysis software for immune sequencing data. Unique-molecular-identifier-tagged TCR beta cDNA libraries were used. TCRdb fed the PCR reads into MiXCR, producing one record per CDR3 protein. Here the sample spans around 400,000 distinct CDR3 sequences, 30% to 45% being singletons. These TCRs are of unknown antigen specificity. Whole-study findings and limits: The study found TRBV5-6, TRBV5-1 and TRBV20-1 among five or six TRBV segments more frequent in patients than controls.

Sequenced sample: blood. These receptor sequences come from a girl under 18 with multiple sclerosis.

The chain recombines TRBV3-1 with TRBJ1-1; D is unresolved. Trimming stripped 1 base from V and 3 bases from J, with 9 bases between. The CDR3 loop spans 14 amino acids. Germline loops: CDR1 LGHDT, CDR2 YNNKEL (reference sequence). CDR3 sequence: CASSQGLVDTEAFF. CDR3 DNA: TGTGCCAGCAGCCAAGGGCTTGTGGACACTGAAGCTTTCTTT.

This chain joins TRBV28 and TRBJ1-1; 9 positions agree with TRBD1. The V gene's germline CDR1 is MDHEN and CDR2 SYDVKM. After removal of 4 bases from V and 10 bases from J, the junction contained 22 bases not matched to a gene. The CDR3 contains 18 residues. CDR3 protein: CASSSDDHRDRVERGAFF. DNA of the CDR3: TGTGCCAGCAGTTCCGACGATCACCGGGACAGGGTGGAGAGGGGAGCTTTCTTT.

The V call is TRBV20-1, the J call TRBJ2-3, with D tentatively TRBD1 (6 bases). CDR1 and CDR2 from the germline V gene are DFQATT and SNEGSKA (reference sequence). V lost 1 base and J lost 1, with 9 bases in between. This CDR3 comprises 14 residues. CDR3 in amino acids: CSARVRQGTDTQYF. CDR3 DNA: TGCAGTGCTAGAGTACGACAGGGCACAGATACGCAGTATTTT.